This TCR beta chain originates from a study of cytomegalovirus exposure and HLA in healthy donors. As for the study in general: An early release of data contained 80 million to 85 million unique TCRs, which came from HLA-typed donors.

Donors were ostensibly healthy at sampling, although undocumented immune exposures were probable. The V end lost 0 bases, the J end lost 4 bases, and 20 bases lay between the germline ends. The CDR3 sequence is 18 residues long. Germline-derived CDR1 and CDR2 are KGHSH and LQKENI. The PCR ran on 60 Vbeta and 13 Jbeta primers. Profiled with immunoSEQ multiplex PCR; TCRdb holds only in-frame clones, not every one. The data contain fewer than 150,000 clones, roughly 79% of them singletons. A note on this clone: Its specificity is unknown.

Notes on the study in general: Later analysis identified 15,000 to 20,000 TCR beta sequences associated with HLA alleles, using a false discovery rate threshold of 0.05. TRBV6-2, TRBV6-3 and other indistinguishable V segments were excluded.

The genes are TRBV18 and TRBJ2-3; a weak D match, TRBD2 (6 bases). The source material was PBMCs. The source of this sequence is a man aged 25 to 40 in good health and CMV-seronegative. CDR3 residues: CASSPPRLVLGSPDTQYF. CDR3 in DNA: TGTGCCAGCTCACCACCGCGACTAGTTTTGGGATCCCCAGATACGCAGTATTTT.